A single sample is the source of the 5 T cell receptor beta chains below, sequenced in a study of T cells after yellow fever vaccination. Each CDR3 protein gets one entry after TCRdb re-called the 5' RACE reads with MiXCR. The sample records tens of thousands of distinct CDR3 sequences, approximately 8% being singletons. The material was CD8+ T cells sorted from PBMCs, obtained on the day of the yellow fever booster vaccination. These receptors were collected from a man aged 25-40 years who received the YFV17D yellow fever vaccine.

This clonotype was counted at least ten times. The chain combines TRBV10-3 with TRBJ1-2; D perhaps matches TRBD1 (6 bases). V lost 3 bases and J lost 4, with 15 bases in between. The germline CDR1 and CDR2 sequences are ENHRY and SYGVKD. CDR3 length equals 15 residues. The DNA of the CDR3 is TGTGCCATCAGTGACCTCGGCGGACAGATCTATGGCTACACCTTC. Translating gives CAISDLGGQIYGYTF.

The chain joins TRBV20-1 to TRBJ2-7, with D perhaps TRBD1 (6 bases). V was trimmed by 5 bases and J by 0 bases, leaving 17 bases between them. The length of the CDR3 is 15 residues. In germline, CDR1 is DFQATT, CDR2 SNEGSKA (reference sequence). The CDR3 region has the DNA TGCAGTGCTCCCGATCCGACAGGCGCCTCCTACGAGCAGTACTTC. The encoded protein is CSAPDPTGASYEQYF.

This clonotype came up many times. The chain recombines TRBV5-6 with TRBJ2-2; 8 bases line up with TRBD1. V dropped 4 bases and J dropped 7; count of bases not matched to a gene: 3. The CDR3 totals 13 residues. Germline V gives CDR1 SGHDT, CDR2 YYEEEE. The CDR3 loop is CASSPDRGGELFF. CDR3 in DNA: TGTGCCAGCAGCCCAGACAGGGGCGGGGAGCTGTTTTTT.

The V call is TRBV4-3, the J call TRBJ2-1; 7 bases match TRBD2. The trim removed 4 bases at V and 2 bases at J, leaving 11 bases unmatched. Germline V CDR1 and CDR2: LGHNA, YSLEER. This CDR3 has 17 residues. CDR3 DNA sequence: TGCGCCAGCAGCCTAATCTTAGGCGGGAGTGCCTACAATGAGCAGTTCTTC. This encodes CASSLILGGSAYNEQFF.

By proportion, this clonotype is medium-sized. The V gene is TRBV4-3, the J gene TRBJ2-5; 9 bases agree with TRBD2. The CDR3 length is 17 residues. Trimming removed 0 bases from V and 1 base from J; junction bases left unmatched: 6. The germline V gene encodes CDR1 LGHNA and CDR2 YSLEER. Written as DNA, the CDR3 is TGCGCCAGCAGCCAAGATGTCGATAGCGGGAGCCAAGAGACCCAGTACTTC. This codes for CASSQDVDSGSQETQYF.